The 26 T cell receptor beta chains below come from one sample, sequenced in a study of T cells in Graves' hyperthyroidism and ophthalmopathy. The CDR3 regions of TCR beta were amplified from RNA transcripts. Using the HTBI primer set, a first-round RT-PCR was run on the TCR CDR3. TCRdb analysed the multiplex PCR reads with MiXCR anew, one entry per CDR3 protein. The repertoire consists of about 400,000 distinct CDR3 sequences, with roughly 15% occurring once and the leading ten covering about 20%. Input material: blood. Receptors were obtained from a woman in her twenties or thirties with Graves' ophthalmopathy.

This clonotype occurred many times. The chain has TRBV3-1 and TRBJ2-7, with 7 bases that match TRBD2. The CDR3 has 14 amino acids. V trimming: 3 bases; J trimming: 0 bases; junction bases outside the gene matches: 2. Germline-derived CDR1 and CDR2 are LGHDT and YNNKEL (reference sequence). The CDR3 here is CASSQQRGSYEQYF. The CDR3 region has the DNA TGTGCCAGCAGCCAGCAGCGGGGCTCCTACGAGCAGTACTTC.

This clonotype was picked up a small number of times. The V call is TRBV20-1, the J call TRBJ1-5; 7 bases line up with TRBD1. This CDR3 spans 12 amino acids. Trimming removed 4 bases from V and 5 bases from J; junction bases left unmatched: 2. CDR1 and CDR2 (germline): DFQATT, SNEGSKA (reference sequence). The CDR3 DNA sequence: TGCAGTGCTATGGGGACAGATCAGCCCCAGCATTTT. This sequence encodes CSAMGTDQPQHF.

This clonotype was counted many times. V is TRBV20-1 and J is TRBJ1-5, with TRBD1 matching over 8 bases. This CDR3 region has 15 residues. J was trimmed by 6 bases and V by 4 bases; bases with no gene match: 11. From germline, CDR1 is DFQATT and CDR2 SNEGSKA (reference sequence). CDR3 bases: TGCAGTGCTATCCGAACGGACAGGGTAGTTCAGCCCCAGCATTTT. Translating it yields CSAIRTDRVVQPQHF.

The rearrangement joins TRBV25-1 to TRBJ1-2, with a weak D call TRBD1 (5 bases). The CDR3 contains 13 residues. Deletions cut 4 bases from V and 5 bases from J, with 11 bases between. The germline V gene encodes CDR1 MGHDK and CDR2 SYGVNS. The CDR3 is CASSAGFQYGYTF. Written as DNA, the CDR3 is TGTGCCAGCAGTGCAGGGTTTCAATATGGCTACACCTTC.

Ten or more counts support this clonotype. The gene calls are TRBV2 and TRBJ2-5, with D perhaps being TRBD1 or TRBD2 (5 bases each). Trimming shortened V by 3 bases and J by 7 bases, and 15 bases separated the two germline ends. The CDR3 is made up of 14 amino acids. In germline, CDR1 is SNHLY, CDR2 FYNNEI. This CDR3 is CASSESRGQGTQYF. Written as DNA, the CDR3 is TGTGCCAGCAGTGAGTCACGCGGGCAGGGGACCCAGTACTTC.

A few counts support this clonotype. The chain recombines TRBV20-1 with TRBJ1-1; D is unresolved. The CDR3 totals 11 residues. CDR1 is DFQATT and CDR2 is SNEGSKA in the germline V gene (reference sequence). In DNA, the CDR3 is TGCATGGGCCTTGGTGACACTGAAGCTTTCTTT. This gives the protein CMGLGDTEAFF.

V is TRBV7-9 and J is TRBJ1-1; D remains ambiguous. Trimming removed 6 bases at V and 2 bases at J, with 19 bases between. The CDR3 sequence is 16 residues long. The germline V gene has CDR1 SEHNR and CDR2 FQNEAQ (reference sequence). The DNA of the CDR3 is TGTGCCAGCAGTCTTACCACAAGGTGGCATAACACTGAAGCTTTCTTT. The encoded protein is CASSLTTRWHNTEAFF.

This clonotype has a count of ten or more. The chain has TRBV7-2 and TRBJ1-5; 7 nucleotides align to TRBD1. Germline CDR1 is SGHTA and CDR2 is FQGNSA. This CDR3 contains 14 residues. V was pared by 6 bases and J by 2 bases, with 4 bases of the junction left unmatched. The CDR3 sequence: CASRTTGGNQPQHF. CDR3 nucleotides: TGTGCCAGCAGAACAACAGGGGGCAATCAGCCCCAGCATTTT.

This clonotype was seen many times. The genes are TRBV13 and TRBJ2-1; TRBD2 might be the D (5 bases). Trimming removed 4 bases from V and 8 bases from J, with 12 bases in between. The CDR3 loop spans 13 amino acids. CDR1 and CDR2 from the germline V gene are PRHDT and FYEKMQ (reference sequence). This chain's CDR3 is CASSWRLIDEQFF. The CDR3 nucleotides read TGTGCCAGCAGCTGGCGACTAATAGATGAGCAGTTCTTC. The whole variable domain, remainder taken from reference TRBV13 and TRBJ2-1, is AAGVIQSPRHLIKEKRETATLKCYPIPRHDTVYWYQQGPGQDPQFLISFYEKMQSDKGSIPDRFSAQQFSDYHSELNMSSLELGDSALYFCASSWRLIDEQFFGPGTRLTVL.

This clonotype was seen at least ten times. The chain recombines TRBV2 with TRBJ2-4; no reliable D call. Trimming took 2 bases from V and 0 from J, leaving 8 bases between them. There are 15 residues in the CDR3. The germline V gene encodes CDR1 SNHLY and CDR2 FYNNEI. DNA of the CDR3: TGTGCCAGCAGTGAACCACTCCTAGCCAAAAACATTCAGTACTTC. Residues: CASSEPLLAKNIQYF.

This clonotype was counted ten times or more. V usage is TRBV6-1 and J usage is TRBJ2-2; D remains ambiguous. In germline, CDR1 is MNHNS, CDR2 SASEGT. The CDR3 has 15 amino acids. Trimming pared 6 bases from V and 2 bases from J, leaving 13 bases between. The CDR3 sequence: CASSFEVGNTGELFF. In DNA form, the CDR3 reads TGTGCCAGCAGCTTTGAGGTCGGAAACACCGGGGAGCTGTTTTTT.

This clonotype was seen many times. This chain links TRBV20-1 with TRBJ1-1, with a weak D call TRBD1 (6 bases). Germline loops: CDR1 DFQATT, CDR2 SNEGSKA (reference sequence). The germline V and J ends were trimmed by 1 base and 4 bases, with 10 bases remaining between them. The CDR3 has 13 residues. The CDR3 DNA sequence: TGCAGTGCTAGAGGAGGGGGATCCACTGAAGCTTTCTTT. Residues: CSARGGGSTEAFF.

This clonotype has ten or more counts. The rearrangement joins TRBV18 to TRBJ1-3; perhaps TRBD1 as D (5 bases). Germline V gives CDR1 KGHSH, CDR2 LQKENI. This CDR3 region has 16 residues. The V end was cut by 5 bases, the J end by 1 base, with 15 bases between. CDR3 sequence: CASSSNYGGSGNTIYF. Written as DNA, the CDR3 is TGTGCCAGCTCATCGAACTACGGGGGATCTGGAAACACCATATATTTT.

The chain links TRBV29-1 to TRBJ2-5; TRBD1 might be the D (6 bases). CDR3 length: 17 residues. Germline CDR1 reads SQVTM; CDR2 reads ANQGSEA. Trimming stripped 8 bases from V and 5 bases from J, with 30 bases between. The CDR3 loop reads CSLPARDMGRIGETQYF. DNA for the CDR3: TGCAGCCTCCCTGCCCGGGACATGGGGCGCATTGGTGAGACCCAGTACTTC.

This clonotype was seen at least ten times. The J gene is TRBJ1-2, the V gene TRBV11-2; 10 nucleotides align to TRBD1. The length of the CDR3 is 18 residues. CDR1 SGHAT and CDR2 FQNNGV come from the germline V gene. J gave up 4 bases and V 0 bases, and 11 bases lay outside the gene matches. The CDR3 region has the DNA TGTGCCAGCAGCTTAGATGGTTCCGGGACAGGGGTTCGCTATGGCTACACCTTC. This codes for CASSLDGSGTGVRYGYTF. Full variable domain (missing parts from reference TRBV11-2 and TRBJ1-2): EAGVAQSPRYKIIEKRQSVAFWCNPISGHATLYWYQQILGQGPKLLIQFQNNGVVDDSQLPKDRFSAERLKGVDSTLKIQPAKLEDSAVYLCASSLDGSGTGVRYGYTFGSGTRLTVV.

Many counts were recorded for this clonotype. The rearrangement joins TRBV6-1 to TRBJ2-7, with D possibly TRBD1 on 5 matching bases. The CDR3 is 12 amino acids. Trimming took 5 bases from V and 6 from J, leaving 11 bases between them. Per the germline V gene, CDR1 is MNHNS and CDR2 is SASEGT. The CDR3 bases are TGTGCCAGCAGTTTAAGGGGAATCGAGCAGTACTTC. Its protein is CASSLRGIEQYF.

CDR3 residues: CASSAGSGGSNTGELFF. CDR3 in DNA: TGTGCCAGCAGTGCCGGAAGCGGGGGGTCGAACACCGGGGAGCTGTTTTTT. The chain is built from TRBV2 and TRBJ2-2; 9 positions agree with TRBD2. CDR3 length equals 17 residues. Germline trimming cut 4 bases from V and 0 bases from J; bases unmatched to any gene: 6. The germline V gene encodes CDR1 SNHLY and CDR2 FYNNEI.

This chain joins TRBV20-1 and TRBJ1-6; D may be TRBD1 (6 bases). The ends were cut back, 5 bases at V and 8 bases at J, with 13 bases in the middle. CDR3 length: 13 amino acids. From germline, CDR1 is DFQATT and CDR2 SNEGSKA (reference sequence). The CDR3 coding sequence is TGCAGTGCTCGGACCGGGGGGCATTCACCCCTCCACTTT. Amino acids: CSARTGGHSPLHF.

In regard to this clonotype: Germline and junction disagree at one end, which may indicate a read error. This rearrangement joins TRBV7-7 to TRBJ2-7; 11 positions agree with TRBD1. The CDR3 sequence is 13 residues long. Germline lookup yields CDR1 SSHAT and CDR2 FNYEAQ (reference sequence). The CDR3 sequence: CASSPGQGAEQYF. The CDR3 nucleotides are TGTGCTAGCAGCCCTGGACAGGGGGCCGAGCAGTACTTC.

This clonotype was recorded at least ten times. This chain joins TRBV20-1 and TRBJ2-2; no definite D call. Trimming took off 1 base at V and 6 bases at J, with 12 bases between the two ends. This CDR3 region has 14 residues. Germline CDR1 is DFQATT and CDR2 is SNEGSKA (reference sequence). This chain's CDR3 is CSARARPLSGELFF. CDR3 bases: TGCAGTGCTAGAGCTCGACCTTTATCCGGGGAGCTGTTTTTT.

This clonotype was detected ten times or more. V and J are TRBV12-3 or TRBV12-4 and TRBJ2-3, with D unclear. The CDR3 consists of 14 residues. V was shortened by 6 bases and J by 6 bases, with 16 bases between the two germline ends. The CDR3 nucleotides read TGTGCCAGCAGCCGACTGGAACCTGGGGATACGCAGTATTTT. Its protein is CASSRLEPGDTQYF.

This clonotype was counted ten times or more. The V and J genes are TRBV28 and TRBJ1-6; 10 bases fit TRBD1. V was clipped by 3 bases and J by 13 bases; unmatched bases: 6. The CDR3 spans 14 residues. Looked up from germline, CDR1 is MDHEN and CDR2 is SYDVKM. CDR3 in amino acids: CASSLTGTGVPLHF. The DNA for the CDR3 is TGTGCCAGCAGTTTGACCGGGACAGGGGTTCCCCTCCACTTT.

This clonotype occurred a few times. This sequence joins TRBV4-2 and TRBJ2-7, with unresolved D. The CDR3 covers 15 residues. Trimming took off 0 bases at V and 0 bases at J, with 9 bases between the two ends. CDR1 is LGHNA and CDR2 is YNFKEQ in the germline V gene. The CDR3 DNA is TGTGCCAGCAGCCAAGAAATAGCTTACTCCTACGAGCAGTACTTC. Translating gives CASSQEIAYSYEQYF.

This clonotype was observed at least ten times. V and J are TRBV19 and TRBJ2-3, with D perhaps matching TRBD2 (5 bases). This CDR3 has 13 amino acids. Trimming took off 7 bases at V and 1 base at J, with 9 bases between the two ends. CDR1 LNHDA and CDR2 SQIVND come from the germline V gene (reference sequence). CDR3 nucleotide sequence: TGTGCCAGTACTGTACTAGGCACAGATACGCAGTATTTT. This sequence encodes CASTVLGTDTQYF.

The chain has TRBV19 and TRBJ2-5, with 13 bases lining up with TRBD2. The CDR3 spans 15 residues. CDR1 and CDR2 from the germline V gene are LNHDA and SQIVND (reference sequence). V dropped 7 bases and J dropped 5; count of bases not matched to a gene: 7. This CDR3 is CASNTSGGARETQYF. CDR3 bases: TGTGCCAGTAATACTAGCGGGGGGGCCAGGGAGACCCAGTACTTC. The variable domain in full, with the rest retrieved from reference TRBV19 and TRBJ2-5, is DGGITQSPKYLFRKEGQNVTLSCEQNLNHDAMYWYRQDPGQGLRLIYYSQIVNDFQKGDIAEGYSVSREKKESFPLTVTSAQKNPTAFYLCASNTSGGARETQYFGPGTRLLVL.

There are many counts of this clonotype. This chain connects TRBV15 to TRBJ1-2; D is ambiguous. The germline gives CDR1 LNHNV, CDR2 YYDKDF (reference sequence). The CDR3 extends over 15 amino acids. V shed 2 bases and J shed 4 bases, with 14 bases lying between them. The CDR3 is CATSRTASRGYGYTF. The CDR3 DNA reads as TGTGCCACCAGCAGAACTGCCTCCCGAGGCTATGGCTACACCTTC.